The clone carrying this T cell receptor beta chain has a handful of counts. The V gene's germline CDR1 is MDHEN and CDR2 SYDVKM. Trimming pared 2 bases from V and 0 bases from J, leaving 11 bases between. This CDR3 region has 16 residues. The time point here: newly diagnosed GD, antithyroid drugs for less than 3 months. From RNA extracted from PBMCs, the TCR library was made. This record belongs to a study of regulatory T cells in long-lasting Graves disease. Researchers made TCR beta libraries by using iRepertoire HTBI primers and running Arm-PCR on CDR3 regions. TCRdb recomputed calls from the multiplex PCR reads with MiXCR, one row per CDR3 protein. The sample shows 530,000 or so distinct CDR3 sequences, about 16% of them seen only once. The same data also went into a second study, on T cells in Graves' hyperthyroidism and ophthalmopathy. That publication notes: The HTBI set primed first-round TCR CDR3 RT-PCR. Researchers report that a 13 V-J model separated ophthalmopathy from stable hyperthyroidism.

Sequencing was performed on peripheral blood mononuclear cells (PBMCs), taken at new diagnosis, from a patient treated with antithyroid drugs. The gene calls are TRBV28 and TRBJ1-3, with D uncertain. The clonotype originates from a man aged 18 to 30 with Graves disease. The chain's CDR3 is CASSLRAGSSGNTIYF. CDR3 bases: TGTGCCAGCAGTTTACGGGCAGGCAGCTCTGGAAACACCATATATTTT.